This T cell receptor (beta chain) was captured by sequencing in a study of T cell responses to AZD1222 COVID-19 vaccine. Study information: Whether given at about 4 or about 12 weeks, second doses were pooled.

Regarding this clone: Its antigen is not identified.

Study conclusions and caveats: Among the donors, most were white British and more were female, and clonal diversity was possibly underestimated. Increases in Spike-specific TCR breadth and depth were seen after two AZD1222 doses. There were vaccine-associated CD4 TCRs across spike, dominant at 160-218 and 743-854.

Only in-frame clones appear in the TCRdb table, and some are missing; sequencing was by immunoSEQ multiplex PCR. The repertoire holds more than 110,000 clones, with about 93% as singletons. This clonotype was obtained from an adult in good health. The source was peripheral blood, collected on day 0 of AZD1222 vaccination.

The CDR3 is CAWSVSGSHEKLFF. The CDR3 region has the DNA TGTGCCTGGAGTGTGTCCGGATCGCACGAAAAACTGTTTTTT. V gene TRBV30 combines with J gene TRBJ1-4, with D hard to call. In germline, CDR1 is GTSNPN, CDR2 SVGIG (reference sequence). V was pared by 0 bases and J by 8 bases, with 13 bases between. CDR3 length: 14 residues.